This entry lists 21 T cell receptor beta chains sequenced from one sample in a study of identical twins. TCRdb passed the 5' RACE reads through MiXCR, listing each CDR3 protein once. Of 240,000 or so distinct CDR3 sequences detected, roughly 7% appear once; the ten largest clones hold 3.6%. These data also featured in a second study, about yellow fever vaccine responses in identical twins.

The material sequenced was memory (CD45RO+) T cells sorted from blood. The receptor source for this set is a woman aged 18-29 years in good health.

The chain recombines TRBV7-8 with TRBJ2-2; weak D call: TRBD1 (5 bases). Trimming shortened V by 4 bases and J by 1 base, and 13 bases separated the two germline ends. The V gene's germline CDR1 is SGHVS and CDR2 FQNEAQ. The CDR3 loop spans 16 amino acids. CDR3 region: CASSSDITGNTGELFF. CDR3 DNA sequence: TGTGCCAGCAGCTCAGACATCACAGGGAACACCGGGGAGCTGTTTTTT.

This clonotype was seen only a few times. This chain connects TRBV2 to TRBJ2-4; the D gene is possibly TRBD1 (6 bases). Germline CDR1 SNHLY, CDR2 FYNNEI. V lost 7 bases, J lost 8 bases, and 12 bases lay in between. The CDR3 loop spans 12 amino acids. This chain's CDR3 is CASNHRDYIQYF. For the CDR3, the DNA is TGTGCCAGCAACCACAGGGATTACATTCAGTACTTC.

The chain recombines TRBV11-3 with TRBJ2-4, with D maybe TRBD1 (5 bases). V was clipped by 0 bases and J by 15 bases, with 12 bases between them. The CDR3 loop spans 12 amino acids. From germline, CDR1 is SGHNT and CDR2 YENEEA. This chain's CDR3 is CASSLEGAGRYF. CDR3 bases: TGTGCCAGCAGCTTAGAAGGGGCAGGGCGGTACTTC.

This clonotype turned up a few times. The rearrangement joins TRBV6-1 to TRBJ1-3; 9 bases line up with TRBD1. Germline values: CDR1 MNHNS, CDR2 SASEGT. Germline trimming cut 5 bases from V and 2 bases from J; bases unmatched to any gene: 4. The CDR3 has 15 amino acids. Here the CDR3 DNA reads TGTGCCAGCAGTCGTACAGGGGGCACTGGAAACACCATATATTTT. It yields the protein CASSRTGGTGNTIYF.

This clonotype was detected many times. The chain joins TRBV28 to TRBJ1-2; 8 nucleotides align to TRBD1. The germline gives CDR1 MDHEN, CDR2 SYDVKM. The J segment lost 2 bases and the V segment lost 5 bases, leaving 7 bases of the junction unmatched. The CDR3 has 15 residues. In nucleotides, the CDR3 is TGTGCCAGCAGTGAAGACAGGGGAGGCAACTATGGCTACACCTTC. It is translated as CASSEDRGGNYGYTF.

Ten or more counts support this clonotype. The chain carries TRBV5-6 and TRBJ1-5, with D unclear. The ends were cut back, 0 bases at V and 8 bases at J, with 9 bases in the middle. This CDR3 is built from 13 residues. CDR1 and CDR2 from the germline V gene are SGHDT and YYEEEE. As DNA, the CDR3 is TGTGCCAGCAGCTTGGCCGGAGTGGAGCCCCAGCATTTT. Translated, it gives CASSLAGVEPQHF.

This clonotype came up a few times. The CDR3 DNA follows: TGTGCCAGCAGCTTTTGGCACAGGGAAGGCTACGAGCAGTACGTC. Translated, it gives CASSFWHREGYEQYV. The chain is built from TRBV5-6 and TRBJ2-7; weak D call: TRBD1 (6 bases). Germline V gives CDR1 SGHDT, CDR2 YYEEEE. The V and J ends lost 2 bases and 3 bases respectively, with 15 bases between them. The CDR3 has 15 amino acids.

V usage is TRBV10-3 and J usage is TRBJ2-5, with 10 bases lining up with TRBD1. From germline, CDR1 is ENHRY and CDR2 SYGVKD. The CDR3 runs to 16 residues. The V and J ends lost 6 bases and 5 bases, in that order; junction bases with no gene match: 12. Written as DNA, the CDR3 is TGTGCCATCAGAGATGGGTGGACAGGGGGTTCGGAGACCCAGTACTTC. This encodes CAIRDGWTGGSETQYF.

The sample holds many counts of this clonotype. The chain carries TRBV12-3 or TRBV12-4 and TRBJ2-3, with unresolved D. This CDR3 spans 14 amino acids. Trimming removed 6 bases at V and 6 bases at J, with 16 bases between. In DNA form, the CDR3 reads TGTGCCAGCAGCCCTGACGGACCGCGTGATACGCAGTATTTT. Its protein product is CASSPDGPRDTQYF.

This clonotype was picked up many times. The CDR3 bases are TGCAGCGTTAGGGGACAGGGGAATCAGCCCCAGCATTTT. Residues: CSVRGQGNQPQHF. The genes are TRBV29-1 and TRBJ1-5; 10 bases map to TRBD1. The germline V gene encodes CDR1 SQVTM and CDR2 ANQGSEA. The CDR3 is made up of 13 amino acids. J lost 4 bases, V lost 5 bases, and 2 bases had no gene match. Complete variable domain (other parts from reference TRBV29-1 and TRBJ1-5): SAVISQKPSRDICQRGTSLTIQCQVDSQVTMMFWYRQQPGQSLTLIATANQGSEATYESGFVIDKFPISRPNLTFSTLTVSNMSPEDSSIYLCSVRGQGNQPQHFGDGTRLSIL.

This clonotype was seen a handful of times. The V gene is TRBV6-2 or TRBV6-3, the J gene TRBJ2-1, with D perhaps given as TRBD1 or TRBD2 (7 bases each). The CDR3 spans 17 residues. V was pared by 0 bases and J by 5 bases, with 17 bases between. The germline V gene has CDR1 MNHEY and CDR2 SVGEGT. For the CDR3, the DNA is TGTGCCAGCAGTTACTCGTTCAGGGGGGGGTCGAACAATGAGCAGTTCTTC. Its protein is CASSYSFRGGSNNEQFF.

This clonotype has ten or more counts. This rearrangement joins TRBV24-1 to TRBJ2-1; a weak D match, TRBD2 (5 bases). Trimming stripped 3 bases from V and 3 bases from J, with 8 bases between. Germline V gene data show CDR1 as KGHDR and CDR2 as SFDVKD. This CDR3 is 14 amino acids long. CDR3 sequence reads: CATSDTGVYNEQFF. CDR3 coding DNA: TGTGCCACCAGTGATACCGGGGTCTACAATGAGCAGTTCTTC.

CDR3 coding DNA: TGCAGTGCTAGAGGGACAGGCGACTACGAGCAGTACGTC. As protein: CSARGTGDYEQYV. The rearrangement uses TRBV20-1 and TRBJ2-7; the match to TRBD1 covers 7 bases. The V segment lost 1 base and the J segment 3 bases; nucleotides outside the gene matches: 3. CDR3 length: 13 residues. Germline loops: CDR1 DFQATT, CDR2 SNEGSKA (reference sequence).

In this sample, this clonotype turned up a few times. This rearrangement joins TRBV20-1 to TRBJ2-6, with 11 positions matching TRBD2. V gave up 0 bases and J gave up 4 bases; unmatched junction bases: 8. CDR3 size: 18 residues. Germline V gene sequence: CDR1 DFQATT, CDR2 SNEGSKA (reference sequence). The CDR3 region is CSARDSVAGGRGANVLTF. In DNA form, the CDR3 reads TGCAGTGCTAGAGATTCGGTAGCGGGAGGGCGGGGGGCCAACGTCCTGACTTTC.

This clonotype came up many times. V usage is TRBV14 and J usage is TRBJ1-2, with D perhaps matching TRBD1 (6 bases). Germline CDR1 reads SGHDN; CDR2 reads FVKESK. Trimming cost V 1 base and J 0 bases, with 18 bases left between them. This CDR3 region has 18 residues. The CDR3 spells CASSQVPPRQATNYGYTF. CDR3 nucleotide sequence: TGTGCCAGCAGCCAAGTCCCCCCTCGACAGGCAACTAACTATGGCTACACCTTC.

The table lists this clonotype with a few counts. This chain links TRBV10-3 with TRBJ1-3; D gene ambiguous. The V end was cut by 3 bases, the J end by 0 bases, with 9 bases between. CDR3 length: 15 amino acids. CDR1 and CDR2 (germline): ENHRY, SYGVKD. The CDR3 is CAISDVTASGNTIYF. In nucleotides, the CDR3 is TGTGCCATCAGTGATGTCACAGCCTCTGGAAACACCATATATTTT.

This clonotype was seen ten or more times. This sequence joins TRBV9 and TRBJ2-4, with 7 bases identical to TRBD1. This CDR3 is 15 amino acids long. V shed 4 bases, J shed 8 bases, and the junction held 12 bases outside the gene matches. Germline V CDR1 and CDR2: SGDLS, YYNGEE. The CDR3 here is CASSPATGNWDIQYF. CDR3 DNA sequence: TGTGCCAGCAGCCCCGCGACAGGGAATTGGGACATTCAGTACTTC.

CDR3 bases: TGTGCCAGCAGCCCAAGGACAGGTGGGGCACCTGAAGCTTTCTTT. This encodes CASSPRTGGAPEAFF. This chain links TRBV9 with TRBJ1-1, with 7 bases aligning to TRBD1. V was clipped by 4 bases and J by 6 bases; unmatched bases: 12. CDR3 length: 15 amino acids. CDR1 is SGDLS, CDR2 YYNGEE, per germline.

This clonotype was observed at least ten times. This chain uses TRBV5-1 with TRBJ1-1, with a weak D call TRBD1 (5 bases). This CDR3 comprises 16 residues. Germline V gene lookup returns CDR1 SGHRS and CDR2 YFSETQ. V lost 0 bases and J lost 8, with 20 bases in between. CDR3 amino acids: CASSLAGGAPGREAFF. As DNA, the CDR3 is TGCGCCAGCAGCTTGGCCGGCGGGGCCCCGGGGAGGGAAGCTTTCTTT.

This clonotype has only a few counts. The chain couples TRBV3-1 to TRBJ1-1, with D unresolved. The CDR3 is 13 amino acids. Trimming stripped 4 bases from V and 1 base from J, with 7 bases between. Germline V gene lookup returns CDR1 LGHDT and CDR2 YNNKEL (reference sequence). This CDR3 is CASSRTPNTEAFF. In DNA form, the CDR3 reads TGTGCCAGCAGCCGGACGCCGAACACTGAAGCTTTCTTT.

The V gene is TRBV7-2, the J gene TRBJ2-1, with D perhaps matching TRBD2 (7 bases). CDR3 length equals 14 residues. V was clipped by 3 bases and J by 7 bases, with 13 bases between them. Germline loops: CDR1 SGHTA, CDR2 FQGNSA. CDR3 nucleotide sequence: TGTGCCAGCAGCTTGGGGGGGGCTTGGAATGAGCAGTTCTTC. Translation: CASSLGGAWNEQFF.